This TCR beta chain was sequenced for a study of shared clonotypes between healthy human individuals. Profiling relied on immunoSEQ multiplex PCR, and the TCRdb table lists in-frame clones only, not all of them. The data contain some 2 million clones, about 95% of them singletons. The germline gives CDR1 SGHAT, CDR2 FQNNGV. V shed 5 bases and J shed 6 bases, with 14 bases lying between them. The CDR3 has 15 amino acids. Whole-study findings and limits: The represented genetic and exposure-history diversity was limited by the small number of donors.

There are a few counts of this clone. Antigen: not known. In the naive CD8 group, cells lacked CD45RO and were positively selected for CCR7, so terminally differentiated effector memory CD45RA+ cells were left out. Sequencing used naive CD8+ T cells sorted from blood. The chain has TRBV11-2 and TRBJ1-6, with no clear D. The sequence was collected from a man in his late teens or twenties in good health. CDR3 residues: CASSPHGPLNSPLHF. CDR3 nucleotide sequence: TGTGCCAGCAGCCCCCATGGCCCGCTTAATTCACCCCTCCACTTT.